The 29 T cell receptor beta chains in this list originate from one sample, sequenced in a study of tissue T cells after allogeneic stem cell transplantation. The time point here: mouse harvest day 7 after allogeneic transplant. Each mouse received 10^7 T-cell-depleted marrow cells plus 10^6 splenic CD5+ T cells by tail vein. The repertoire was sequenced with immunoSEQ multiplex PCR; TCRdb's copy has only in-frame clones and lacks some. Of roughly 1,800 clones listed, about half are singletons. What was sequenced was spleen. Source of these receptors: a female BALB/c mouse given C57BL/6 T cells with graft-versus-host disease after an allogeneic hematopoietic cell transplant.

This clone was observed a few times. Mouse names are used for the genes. This CDR3 reads CASSLRLGGQNTLYF. CDR3 DNA (partial): TGTGCCAGCAGTCTGAGACTGGGGGGTCAAAACACCTTGTAC. The chain joins TRBV24 to TRBJ2-4; TRBD2 matches 9 bases. The sequenced fragment ends 1 residue before the CDR3 boundary, so the rest is inferred from the germline J gene. This CDR3 region has 15 residues. V lost 2 bases and J lost 1; bases outside the gene matches: 1. The V gene's germline CDR1 is KGHTA and CDR2 FRNEEI.

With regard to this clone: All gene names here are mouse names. CDR3 protein: CASSDVWGGYEQYF. CDR3 DNA (partial): TGTGCCAGCAGTGATGTCTGGGGGGGGTATGAACAGTAC. This chain uses TRBV13-1 with TRBJ2-7; 9 bases are shared with TRBD2. The CDR3 is cut off 1 residue early in the read; its end comes from the germline J gene. The CDR3 extends over 14 amino acids. Germline assignment: CDR1 NSHNY and CDR2 SYGAGN. J was trimmed by 4 bases and V by 0 bases; bases with no gene match: 2.

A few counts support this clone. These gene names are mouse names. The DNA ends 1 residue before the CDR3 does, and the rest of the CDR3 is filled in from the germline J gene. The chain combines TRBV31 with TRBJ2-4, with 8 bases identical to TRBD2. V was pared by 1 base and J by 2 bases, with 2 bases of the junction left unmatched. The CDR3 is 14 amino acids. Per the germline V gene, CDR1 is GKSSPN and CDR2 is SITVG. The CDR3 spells CAWSQLGDQNTLYF. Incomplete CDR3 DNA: TGTGCCTGGAGTCAACTGGGGGATCAAAACACCTTGTAC.

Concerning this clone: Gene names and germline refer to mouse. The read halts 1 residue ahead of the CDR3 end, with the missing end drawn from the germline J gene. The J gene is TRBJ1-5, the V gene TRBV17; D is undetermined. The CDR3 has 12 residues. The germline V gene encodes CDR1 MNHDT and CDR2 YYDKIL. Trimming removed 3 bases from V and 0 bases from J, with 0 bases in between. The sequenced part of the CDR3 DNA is TGTGCTAGCAGTAGTAACAACCAGGCTCCGCTT. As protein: CASSSNNQAPL. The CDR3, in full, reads CASSSNNQAPLF.

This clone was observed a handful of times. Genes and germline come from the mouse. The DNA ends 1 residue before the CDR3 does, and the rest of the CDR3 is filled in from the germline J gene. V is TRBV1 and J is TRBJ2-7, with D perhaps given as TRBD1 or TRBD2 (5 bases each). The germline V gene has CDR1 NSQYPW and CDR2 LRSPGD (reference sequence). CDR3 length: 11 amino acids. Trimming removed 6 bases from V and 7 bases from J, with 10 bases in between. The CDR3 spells CTCRTGLEQYF. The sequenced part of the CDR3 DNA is TGCACCTGCAGGACGGGGCTAGAACAGTAC.

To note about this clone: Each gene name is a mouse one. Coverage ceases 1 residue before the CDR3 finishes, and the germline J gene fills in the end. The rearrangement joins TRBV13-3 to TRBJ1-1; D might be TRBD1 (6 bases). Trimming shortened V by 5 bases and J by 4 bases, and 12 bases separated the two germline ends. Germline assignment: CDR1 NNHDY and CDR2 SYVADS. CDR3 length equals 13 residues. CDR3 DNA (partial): TGTGCCAGCAGGGGGGGGCGCGGCACAGAAGTCTTC. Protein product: CASRGGRGTEVF. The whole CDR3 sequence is CASRGGRGTEVFF.

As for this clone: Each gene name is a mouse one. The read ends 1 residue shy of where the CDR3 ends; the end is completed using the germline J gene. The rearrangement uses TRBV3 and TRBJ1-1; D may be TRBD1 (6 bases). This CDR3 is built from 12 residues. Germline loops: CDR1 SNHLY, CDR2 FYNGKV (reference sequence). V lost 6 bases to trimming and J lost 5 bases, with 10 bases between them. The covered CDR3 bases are TGTGCCAGCAGGAGGGGGGGGACAGAAGTCTTC. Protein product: CASRRGGTEVF. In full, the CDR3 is CASRRGGTEVFF.

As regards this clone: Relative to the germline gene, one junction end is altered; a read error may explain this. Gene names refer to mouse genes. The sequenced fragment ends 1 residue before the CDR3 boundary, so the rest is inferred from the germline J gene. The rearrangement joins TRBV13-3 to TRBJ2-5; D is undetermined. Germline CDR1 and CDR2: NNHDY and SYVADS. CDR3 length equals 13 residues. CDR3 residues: CASGDRGQDTQYF. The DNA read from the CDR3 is TGTGCCAGCGGTGATCGAGGCCAAGACACCCAGTAC.

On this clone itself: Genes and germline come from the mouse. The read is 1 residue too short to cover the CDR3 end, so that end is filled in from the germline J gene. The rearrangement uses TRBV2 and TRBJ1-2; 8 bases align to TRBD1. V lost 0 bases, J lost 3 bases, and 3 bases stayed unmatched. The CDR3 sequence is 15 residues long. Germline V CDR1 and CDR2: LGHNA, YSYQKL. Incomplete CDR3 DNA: TGTGCCAGCAGCCAAGATAACAGGGGGGACTCCGACTACACC. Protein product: CASSQDNRGDSDYT. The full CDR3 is CASSQDNRGDSDYTF. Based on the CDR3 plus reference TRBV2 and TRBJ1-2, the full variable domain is DPKIIQKPKYLVAVTGSEKILICEQYLGHNAMYWYRQSAKKPLEFMFSYSYQKLMDNQTASSRFQPQSSKKNHLDLQITALKPDDSATYFCASSQDNRGDSDYTFGSGTRLLVI.

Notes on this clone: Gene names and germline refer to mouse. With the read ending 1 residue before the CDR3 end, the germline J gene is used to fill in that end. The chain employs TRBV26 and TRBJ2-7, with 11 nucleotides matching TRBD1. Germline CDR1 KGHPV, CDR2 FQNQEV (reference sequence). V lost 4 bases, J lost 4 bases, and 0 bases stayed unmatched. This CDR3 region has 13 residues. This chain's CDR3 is CASSRDRGYEQYF. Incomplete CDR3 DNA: TGTGCCAGCAGTCGGGACAGGGGGTATGAACAGTAC.

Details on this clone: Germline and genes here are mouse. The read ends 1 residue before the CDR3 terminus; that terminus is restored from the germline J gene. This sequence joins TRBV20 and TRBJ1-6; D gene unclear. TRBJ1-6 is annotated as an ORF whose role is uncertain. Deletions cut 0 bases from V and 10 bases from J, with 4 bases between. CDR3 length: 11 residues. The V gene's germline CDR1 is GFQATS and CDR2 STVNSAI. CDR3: CGARDGSPLYF. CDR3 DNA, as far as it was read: TGTGGTGCTAGGGATGGGTCGCCCCTCTAC.

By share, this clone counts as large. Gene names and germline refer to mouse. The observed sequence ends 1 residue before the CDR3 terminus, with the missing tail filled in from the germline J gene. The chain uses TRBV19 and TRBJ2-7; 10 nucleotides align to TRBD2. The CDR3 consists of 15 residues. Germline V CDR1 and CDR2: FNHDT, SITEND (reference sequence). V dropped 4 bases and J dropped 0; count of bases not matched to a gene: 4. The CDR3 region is CASSPRLGGSYEQYF. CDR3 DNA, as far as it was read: TGTGCCAGCAGTCCTAGACTGGGGGGCTCCTATGAACAGTAC. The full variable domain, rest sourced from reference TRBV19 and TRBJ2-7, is GGIITQTPKFLIGQEGQKLTLKCQQNFNHDTMYWYRQDSGKGLRLIYYSITENDLQKGDLSEGYDASREKKSSFSLTVTSAQKNEMAVFLCASSPRLGGSYEQYFGPGTRLTVL.

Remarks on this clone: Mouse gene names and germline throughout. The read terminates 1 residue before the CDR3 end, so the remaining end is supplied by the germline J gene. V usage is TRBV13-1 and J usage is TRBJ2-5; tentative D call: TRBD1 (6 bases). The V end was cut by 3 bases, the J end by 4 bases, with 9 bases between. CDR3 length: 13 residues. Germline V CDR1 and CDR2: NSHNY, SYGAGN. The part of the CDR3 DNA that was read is TGTGCCAGCAGTGCAGGGGATGAAGACACCCAGTAC. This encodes CASSAGDEDTQY. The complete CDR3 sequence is CASSAGDEDTQYF.

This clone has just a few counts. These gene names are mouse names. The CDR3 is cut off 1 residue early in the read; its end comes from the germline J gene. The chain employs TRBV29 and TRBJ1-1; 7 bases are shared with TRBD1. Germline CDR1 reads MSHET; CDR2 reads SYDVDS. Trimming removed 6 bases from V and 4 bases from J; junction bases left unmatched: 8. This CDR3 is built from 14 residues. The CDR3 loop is CASSLQGLGTEVFF. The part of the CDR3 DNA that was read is TGTGCTAGCAGCTTACAGGGGTTGGGCACAGAAGTCTTC.

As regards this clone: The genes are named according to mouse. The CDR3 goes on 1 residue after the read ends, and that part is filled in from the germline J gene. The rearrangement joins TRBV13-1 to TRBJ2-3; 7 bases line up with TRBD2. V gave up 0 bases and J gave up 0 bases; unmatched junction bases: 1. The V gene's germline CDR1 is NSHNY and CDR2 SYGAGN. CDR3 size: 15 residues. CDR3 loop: CASSDGGGSAETLYF. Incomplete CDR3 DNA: TGTGCCAGCAGTGATGGTGGGGGGAGTGCAGAAACGCTGTAT.

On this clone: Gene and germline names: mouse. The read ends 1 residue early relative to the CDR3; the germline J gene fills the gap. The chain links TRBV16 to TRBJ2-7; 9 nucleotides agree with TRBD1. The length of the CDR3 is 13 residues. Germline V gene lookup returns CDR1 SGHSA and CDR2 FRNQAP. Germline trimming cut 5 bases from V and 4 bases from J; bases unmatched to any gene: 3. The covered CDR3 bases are TGTGCAAGCAGCGACAGGGGGGTATATGAACAGTAC. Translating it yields CASSDRGVYEQY. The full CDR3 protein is CASSDRGVYEQYF.

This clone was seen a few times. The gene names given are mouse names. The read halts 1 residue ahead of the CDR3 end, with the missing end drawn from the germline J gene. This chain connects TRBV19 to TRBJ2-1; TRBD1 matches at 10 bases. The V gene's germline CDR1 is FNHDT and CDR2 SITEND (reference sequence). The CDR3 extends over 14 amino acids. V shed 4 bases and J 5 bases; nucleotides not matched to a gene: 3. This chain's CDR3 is CASSSTGGHAEQFF. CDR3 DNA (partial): TGTGCCAGCAGTTCGACAGGGGGCCATGCTGAGCAGTTC.

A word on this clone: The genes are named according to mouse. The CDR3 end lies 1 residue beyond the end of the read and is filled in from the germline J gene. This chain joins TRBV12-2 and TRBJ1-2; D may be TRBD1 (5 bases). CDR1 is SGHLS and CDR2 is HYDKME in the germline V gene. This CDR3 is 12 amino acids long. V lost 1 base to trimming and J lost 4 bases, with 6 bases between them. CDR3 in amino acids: CASSLGGSDYTF. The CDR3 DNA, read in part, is TGTGCCAGCTCTCTTGGGGGCTCCGACTACACC.

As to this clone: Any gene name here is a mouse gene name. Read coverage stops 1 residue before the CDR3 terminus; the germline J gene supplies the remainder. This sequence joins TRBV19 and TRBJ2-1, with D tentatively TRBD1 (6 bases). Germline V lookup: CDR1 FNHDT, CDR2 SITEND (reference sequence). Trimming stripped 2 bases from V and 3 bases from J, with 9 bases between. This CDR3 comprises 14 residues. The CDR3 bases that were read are TGTGCCAGCAGTATTACAGGGATCTATGCTGAGCAGTTC. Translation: CASSITGIYAEQF. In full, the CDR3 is CASSITGIYAEQFF. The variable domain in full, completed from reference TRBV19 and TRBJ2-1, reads GGIITQTPKFLIGQEGQKLTLKCQQNFNHDTMYWYRQDSGKGLRLIYYSITENDLQKGDLSEGYDASREKKSSFSLTVTSAQKNEMAVFLCASSITGIYAEQFFGPGTRLTVL.

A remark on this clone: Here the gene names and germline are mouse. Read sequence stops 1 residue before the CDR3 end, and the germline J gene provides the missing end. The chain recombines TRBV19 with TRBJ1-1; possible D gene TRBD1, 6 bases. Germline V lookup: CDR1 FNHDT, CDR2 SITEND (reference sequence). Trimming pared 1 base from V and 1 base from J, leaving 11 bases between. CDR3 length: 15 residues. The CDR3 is CASSIKGGGNTEVFF. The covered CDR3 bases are TGTGCCAGCAGTATAAAGGGGGGGGGAAACACAGAAGTCTTC.

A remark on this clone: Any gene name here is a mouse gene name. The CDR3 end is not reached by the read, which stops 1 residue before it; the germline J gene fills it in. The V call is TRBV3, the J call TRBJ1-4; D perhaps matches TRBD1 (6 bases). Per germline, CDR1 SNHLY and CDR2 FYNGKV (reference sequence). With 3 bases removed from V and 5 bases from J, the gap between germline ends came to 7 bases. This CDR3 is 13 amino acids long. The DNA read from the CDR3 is TGTGCCAGCAGCTTGGGACAAAACGAAAGATTATTT. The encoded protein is CASSLGQNERLF. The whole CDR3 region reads CASSLGQNERLFF.

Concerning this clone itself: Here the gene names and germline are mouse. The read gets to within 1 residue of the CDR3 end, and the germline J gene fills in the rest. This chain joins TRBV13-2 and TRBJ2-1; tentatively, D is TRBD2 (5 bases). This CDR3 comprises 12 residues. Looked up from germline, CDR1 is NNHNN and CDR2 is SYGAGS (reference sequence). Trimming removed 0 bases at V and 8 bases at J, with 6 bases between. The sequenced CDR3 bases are TGTGCCAGCGGTGATGCTGGGACTGAGCAGTTC. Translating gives CASGDAGTEQF. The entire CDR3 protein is CASGDAGTEQFF.

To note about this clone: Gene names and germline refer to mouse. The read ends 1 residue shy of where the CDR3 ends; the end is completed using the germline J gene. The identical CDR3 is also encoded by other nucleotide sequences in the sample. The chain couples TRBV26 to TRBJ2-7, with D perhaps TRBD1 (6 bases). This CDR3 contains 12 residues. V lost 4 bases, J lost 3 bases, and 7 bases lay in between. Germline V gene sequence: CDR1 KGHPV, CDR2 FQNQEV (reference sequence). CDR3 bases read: TGTGCCAGCAGTCCGACAGGCTATGAACAGTAC. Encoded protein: CASSPTGYEQY. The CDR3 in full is CASSPTGYEQYF.

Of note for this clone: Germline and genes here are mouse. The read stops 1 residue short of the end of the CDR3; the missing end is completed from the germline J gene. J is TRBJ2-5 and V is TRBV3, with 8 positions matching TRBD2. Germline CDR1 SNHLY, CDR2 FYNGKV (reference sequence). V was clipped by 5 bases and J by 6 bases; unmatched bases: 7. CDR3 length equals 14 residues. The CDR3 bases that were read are TGTGCCAGCAGCCTTCGACTGGGGTGGGACACCCAGTAC. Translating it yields CASSLRLGWDTQY. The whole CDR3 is CASSLRLGWDTQYF.

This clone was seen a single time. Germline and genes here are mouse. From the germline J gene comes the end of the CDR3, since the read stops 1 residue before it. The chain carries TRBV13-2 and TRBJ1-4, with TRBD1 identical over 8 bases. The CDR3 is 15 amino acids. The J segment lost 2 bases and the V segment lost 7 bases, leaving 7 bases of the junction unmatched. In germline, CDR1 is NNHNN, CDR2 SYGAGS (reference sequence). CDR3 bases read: TGTGCCAGCCTCAGGGGGCATGGGTCCAACGAAAGATTATTT. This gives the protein CASLRGHGSNERLF. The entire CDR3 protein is CASLRGHGSNERLFF.

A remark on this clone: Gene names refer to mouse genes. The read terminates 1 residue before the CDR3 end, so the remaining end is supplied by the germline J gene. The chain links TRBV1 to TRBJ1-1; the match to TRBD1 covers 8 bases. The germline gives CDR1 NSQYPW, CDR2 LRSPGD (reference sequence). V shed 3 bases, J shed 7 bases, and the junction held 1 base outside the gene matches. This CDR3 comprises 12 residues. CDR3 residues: CTCSADRGEVFF. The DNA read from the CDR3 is TGCACCTGCAGTGCCGACAGGGGAGAAGTCTTC.

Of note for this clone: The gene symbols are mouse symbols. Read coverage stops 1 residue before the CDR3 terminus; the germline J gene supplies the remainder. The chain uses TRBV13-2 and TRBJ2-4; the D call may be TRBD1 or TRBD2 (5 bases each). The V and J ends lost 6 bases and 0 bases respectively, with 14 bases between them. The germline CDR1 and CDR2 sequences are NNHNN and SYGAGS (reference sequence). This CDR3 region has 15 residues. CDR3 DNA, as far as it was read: TGTGCCAGCGCCCCGGGACCCTCTAGTCAAAACACCTTGTAC. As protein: CASAPGPSSQNTLY. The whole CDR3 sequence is CASAPGPSSQNTLYF.

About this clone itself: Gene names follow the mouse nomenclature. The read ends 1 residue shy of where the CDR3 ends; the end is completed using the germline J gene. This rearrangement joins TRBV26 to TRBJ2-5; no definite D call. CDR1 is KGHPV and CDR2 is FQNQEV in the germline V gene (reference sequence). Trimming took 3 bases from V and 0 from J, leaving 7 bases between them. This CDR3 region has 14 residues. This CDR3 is CASSLPINQDTQYF. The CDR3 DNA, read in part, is TGTGCCAGCAGTCTCCCAATTAACCAAGACACCCAGTAC. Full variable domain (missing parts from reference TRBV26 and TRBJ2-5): NSKVIQTPRYLVKGQGQKAKMRCIPEKGHPVVFWYQQNKNNEFKFLINFQNQEVLQQIDMTEKRFSAECPSNSPCSLEIQSSEAGDSALYLCASSLPINQDTQYFGPGTRLLVL.

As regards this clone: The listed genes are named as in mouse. The sequenced CDR3 bases are TGTGCCAGCGGTGATGCAATCTGGGGGGGAGAACAGTAC. It is translated as CASGDAIWGGEQY. The whole CDR3 is CASGDAIWGGEQYF. The chain recombines TRBV13-2 with TRBJ2-7, with 9 nucleotides matching TRBD2. The CDR3 is cut off 1 residue early in the read; its end comes from the germline J gene. This CDR3 is 14 amino acids long. The germline V gene encodes CDR1 NNHNN and CDR2 SYGAGS (reference sequence). Unmatched junction bases numbered 5, after V lost 0 bases and J lost 7 bases.